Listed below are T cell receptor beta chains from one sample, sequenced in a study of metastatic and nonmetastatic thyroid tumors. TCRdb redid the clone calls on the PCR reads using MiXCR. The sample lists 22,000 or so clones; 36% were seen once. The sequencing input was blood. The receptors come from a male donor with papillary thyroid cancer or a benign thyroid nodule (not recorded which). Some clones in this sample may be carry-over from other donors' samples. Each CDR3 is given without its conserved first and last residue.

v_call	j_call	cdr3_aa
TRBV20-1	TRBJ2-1	SAIQEEQF
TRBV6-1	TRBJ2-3	ASRGTGGYVDTQY
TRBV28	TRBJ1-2	ASFGDGRRHYYGYT
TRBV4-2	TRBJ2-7	ASSQDLGDSAYEQY
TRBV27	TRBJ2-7	ASSFGSLSSEQY
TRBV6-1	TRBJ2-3	ASRLIGTSGTDTQY
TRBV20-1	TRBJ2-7	SAHGQGRNYEQY
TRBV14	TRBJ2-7	ASSQTGRWLRSSYEQY
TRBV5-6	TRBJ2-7	ASSQKQGVKAYEQY
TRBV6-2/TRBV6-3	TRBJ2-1	ASSRTSGPYNEQF
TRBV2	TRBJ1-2	ASSEAVKLYGYT
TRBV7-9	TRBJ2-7	ASSGFLDQIYEQY
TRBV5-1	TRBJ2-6	ASSLGSSGANVLT
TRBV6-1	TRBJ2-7	ASSVVRGLYEQY
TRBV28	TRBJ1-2	ASSLYSADRRGYT
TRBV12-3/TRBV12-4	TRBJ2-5	ASSFWSSGRIMETQY
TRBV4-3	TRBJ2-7	ASSREGYSSYEQY
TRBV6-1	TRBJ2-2	ASSDLPQVAGNTGELF
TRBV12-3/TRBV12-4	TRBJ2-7	ASSQTGQNYEQY
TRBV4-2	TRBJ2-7	ASSQDRPGSYEQY
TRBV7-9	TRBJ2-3	ASSRDSRPDTQY
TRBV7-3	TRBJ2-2	ASSSQTSGRNTGELF
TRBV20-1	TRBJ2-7	SARKRGNFYEQY
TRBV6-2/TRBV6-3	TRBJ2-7	ASSTRFDLIGTYEQY
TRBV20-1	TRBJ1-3	SAKDPASGNTIY
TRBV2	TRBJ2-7	ASRDRGPYEQY
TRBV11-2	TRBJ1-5	ASSLGRDQPQH
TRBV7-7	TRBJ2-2	ASSLEAGGNTGELF
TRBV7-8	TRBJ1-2	ASSPATGLGGYT
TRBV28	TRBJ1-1	ASSSLTGIPTEAF